This T cell receptor beta chain was sequenced in a study of cytomegalovirus exposure and HLA in healthy donors. Study in general: A prior study identified approximately 120 million unique TCR beta sequences from some 180 million T cells.

The primer mix had 60 Vbeta and 13 Jbeta primers. Some clones are missing from TCRdb's copy, which holds only in-frame ones; the method was immunoSEQ multiplex PCR. Here the sample spans approximately 220,000 clones, about 83% being singletons. In the case of this clone: The antigen remains unidentified.

General study results and limits: In a later analysis, donors in an Asian-associated ancestry cluster reportedly had fewer N-insertions in productive TCRs than the cohort mean. Later analysis identified a missense DCLRE1C variant that was linked to TCR beta V- and J-gene trimming.

The TCR comes from a man aged 35 to 55 in good health and CMV-seronegative. What was sequenced was PBMCs.

The CDR3 region is CASSFGQNQPQHF. DNA for the CDR3: TGTGCCAGCAGCTTCGGACAGAATCAGCCCCAGCATTTT. V usage is TRBV2 and J usage is TRBJ1-5, with TRBD1 as a possible D gene (6 bases). The CDR3 extends over 13 amino acids. CDR1 is SNHLY and CDR2 is FYNNEI in the germline V gene. The germline V and J ends were trimmed by 6 bases and 4 bases, with 10 bases remaining between them.